The T cell receptor (beta chain) described here comes from a study of T cell responses to AZD1222 COVID-19 vaccine. CDR1 SEHNR and CDR2 FQNEAQ come from the germline V gene (reference sequence). This CDR3 spans 13 amino acids. V lost 2 bases, J lost 5 bases, and 10 bases lay in between. Repertoires were generated with immunoSEQ multiplex PCR, while TCRdb's copy carries only in-frame clones and drops some. The table lists under 95,000 clones, approximately 87% of them singletons, with 1.2% to 1.5% in the top ten. The study, taken as a whole, reports: Nearly half of the spike-specific TCRs reportedly recognize variant regions that carry no mutations.

The analysis combined second doses at about 4 or about 12 weeks. Notes on this clone: Its matching antigen is unknown.

Sequencing was performed on peripheral blood, taken 28 days after the second AZD1222 dose. This TCR was sampled from an adult who received the AZD1222 COVID-19 vaccine. This sequence joins TRBV7-9 and TRBJ2-7; D tentatively fits TRBD1 or TRBD2 (5 bases each). The CDR3 reads CASSLLGEHEQYF. In DNA, the CDR3 is TGTGCCAGCAGCTTATTGGGGGAACACGAGCAGTACTTC. Full variable domain (remainder filled in from reference TRBV7-9 and TRBJ2-7): DTGVSQNPRHKITKRGQNVTFRCDPISEHNRLYWYRQTLGQGPEFLTYFQNEAQLEKSRLLSDRFSAERPKGSFSTLEIQRTEQGDSAMYLCASSLLGEHEQYFGPGTRLTVT.